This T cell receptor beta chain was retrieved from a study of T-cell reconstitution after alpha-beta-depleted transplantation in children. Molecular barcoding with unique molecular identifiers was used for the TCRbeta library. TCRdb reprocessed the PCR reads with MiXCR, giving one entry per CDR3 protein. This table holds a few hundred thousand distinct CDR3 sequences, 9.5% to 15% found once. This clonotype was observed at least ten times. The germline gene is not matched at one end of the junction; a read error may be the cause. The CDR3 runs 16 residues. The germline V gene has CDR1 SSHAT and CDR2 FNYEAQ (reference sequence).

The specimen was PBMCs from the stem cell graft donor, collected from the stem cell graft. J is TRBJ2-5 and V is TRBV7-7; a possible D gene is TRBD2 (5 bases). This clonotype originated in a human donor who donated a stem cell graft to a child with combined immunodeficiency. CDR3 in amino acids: CASSPKGRALEGTQYF. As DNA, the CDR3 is TGTGCTAGCAGCCCGAAGGGTCGCGCCCTAGAGGGGACCCAGTACTTC.